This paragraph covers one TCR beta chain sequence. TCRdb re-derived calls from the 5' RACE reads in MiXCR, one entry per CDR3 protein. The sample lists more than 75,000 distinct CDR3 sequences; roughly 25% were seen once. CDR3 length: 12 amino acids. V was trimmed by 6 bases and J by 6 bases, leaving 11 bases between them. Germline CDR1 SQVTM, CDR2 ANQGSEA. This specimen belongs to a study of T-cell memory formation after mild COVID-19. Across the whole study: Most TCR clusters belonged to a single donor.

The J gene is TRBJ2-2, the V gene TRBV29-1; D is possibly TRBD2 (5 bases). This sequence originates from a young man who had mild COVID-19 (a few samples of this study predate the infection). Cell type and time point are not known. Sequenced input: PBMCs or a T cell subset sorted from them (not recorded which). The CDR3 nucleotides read TGCAGCGTCCCAGGCGGGTCCGGGGAGCTGTTTTTT. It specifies CSVPGGSGELFF.